The following is a TCR beta chain sequence with its context. The germline V gene has CDR1 SGHDN and CDR2 FVKESK. The CDR3 contains 13 residues. V lost 6 bases and J 4 bases, leaving 12 bases between the germline ends. The sample is drawn from a study of T cell changes during pregnancy in multiple sclerosis. Method: immunoSEQ multiplex PCR; TCRdb's copy keeps in-frame clones and lacks some. The data show some 38,000 clones, over 80% seen once. The rearrangement joins TRBV14 to TRBJ1-1; maybe TRBD1 (5 bases). The receptor was isolated from a female donor in good health, enrolled as a control in a pregnancy study. The sample in question was CD4+ T cells from peripheral blood mononuclear cells, obtained in the third trimester of pregnancy. Here the CDR3 DNA reads TGTGCCAGCAGTGGAGGGGTAACCACTGAAGCTTTCTTT. It translates to CASSGGVTTEAFF.